One and the same sample provided the 15 T cell receptor beta chains below, sequenced in a study of CD8 T cells in Susac syndrome. Roughly 0.45 to 1 ug RNA was reverse transcribed with random hexamers. TCRdb called the immunoSEQ multiplex PCR reads again in MiXCR, with one record for every CDR3 protein. In the table there are some 150,000 distinct CDR3 sequences, roughly 94% of which are singletons. Sequences were obtained from CD4+ T cells from PBMCs. The receptors originated from a human donor in good health.

The V gene is TRBV5-1, the J gene TRBJ1-4, with D unresolved. The CDR3 contains 15 residues. CDR1 and CDR2 (germline): SGHRS, YFSETQ. Trimming pared 0 bases from V and 7 bases from J, leaving 13 bases between. In nucleotides, the CDR3 is TGCGCCAGCAGCTTGGGGGGTAATAGAGTTGAAAAACTGTTTTTT. This codes for CASSLGGNRVEKLFF. The complete variable domain, with remaining parts taken from reference TRBV5-1 and TRBJ1-4, reads KAGVTQTPRYLIKTRGQQVTLSCSPISGHRSVSWYQQTPGQGLQFLFEYFSETQRNKGNFPGRFSGRQFSNSRSEMNVSTLELGDSALYLCASSLGGNRVEKLFFGSGTQLSVL.

The chain couples TRBV2 to TRBJ2-6, with D perhaps assigned TRBD1 or TRBD2 (5 bases each). This CDR3 is built from 16 residues. With 2 bases removed from V and 0 bases from J, the gap between germline ends came to 8 bases. The germline V gene has CDR1 SNHLY and CDR2 FYNNEI. The CDR3 nucleotides are TGTGCCAGCAGTGAATCGAGGGGCTCTGGGGCCAACGTCCTGACTTTC. Its protein product is CASSESRGSGANVLTF.

The CDR3: CASGLVLSLHSYEQYF. The CDR3 bases are TGTGCTAGTGGTTTGGTATTGTCGCTACACTCCTACGAGCAGTACTTC. V gene TRBV12-5 combines with J gene TRBJ2-7; D gene uncertain. CDR3 length: 16 residues. Trimming shortened V by 0 bases and J by 0 bases, and 12 bases separated the two germline ends. The germline CDR1 and CDR2 sequences are LGHNT and FRNRAP.

This clonotype has just one count. The J gene is TRBJ1-1, the V gene TRBV20-1, with D possibly being TRBD1 (6 bases). This CDR3 has 18 amino acids. The germline V and J ends were trimmed by 2 bases and 0 bases, with 22 bases remaining between them. CDR1 is DFQATT and CDR2 is SNEGSKA in the germline V gene (reference sequence). The CDR3 here is CSARWDTRGVIMNTEAFF. The CDR3 region has the DNA TGCAGTGCTAGATGGGACACCCGAGGGGTAATAATGAACACTGAAGCTTTCTTT.

This clonotype was seen once. The chain combines TRBV10-3 with TRBJ2-5; TRBD2 might be the D (6 bases). Trimming cost V 3 bases and J 2 bases, with 10 bases left between them. Looked up from germline, CDR1 is ENHRY and CDR2 is SYGVKD. There are 14 residues in the CDR3. The CDR3 sequence is CAISDGSVQETQYF. Written as DNA, the CDR3 is TGTGCCATCAGTGACGGGAGTGTACAAGAGACCCAGTACTTC.

The chain is built from TRBV27 and TRBJ1-2; TRBD1 matches at 8 bases. With V trimmed by 9 bases and J by 8 bases, 5 bases remained unmatched. Germline values: CDR1 MNHEY, CDR2 SMNVEV (reference sequence). This CDR3 contains 11 residues. The CDR3 spells CASRTGKGYTF. CDR3 nucleotides: TGTGCCAGTCGGACAGGGAAAGGCTACACCTTC.

This chain uses TRBV3-1 with TRBJ2-7; 10 bases are shared with TRBD1. CDR3 length equals 15 residues. In germline, CDR1 is LGHDT, CDR2 YNNKEL (reference sequence). Unmatched junction bases numbered 7, after V lost 4 bases and J lost 4 bases. The CDR3 sequence: CASSLRGTGVYEQYF. The CDR3 DNA reads as TGTGCCAGCAGCCTCCGGGGGACAGGGGTTTACGAGCAGTACTTC.

DNA for the CDR3: TGTGCCAGCAGCTTTCGTGCTTACAGCGCTCTTTCTGGGGCCAACGTCCTGACTTTC. Translation: CASSFRAYSALSGANVLTF. This chain joins TRBV13 and TRBJ2-6; no definite D call. CDR1 PRHDT and CDR2 FYEKMQ come from the germline V gene (reference sequence). The CDR3 extends over 19 amino acids. V gave up 3 bases and J gave up 1 base, with 19 bases separating them.

The gene calls are TRBV12-3 or TRBV12-4 and TRBJ1-4; maybe TRBD1 (6 bases). The ends were cut back, 4 bases at V and 5 bases at J, with 11 bases in the middle. This CDR3 is built from 14 residues. DNA for the CDR3: TGTGCCAGCAGTTCCGGGACAAAGAATGAAAAACTGTTTTTT. It encodes CASSSGTKNEKLFF.

The J gene is TRBJ2-7, the V gene TRBV29-1; possible D gene TRBD1, 8 bases. Per the germline V gene, CDR1 is SQVTM and CDR2 is ANQGSEA. Between the trimmed V and J ends, which lost 6 bases and 3 bases, there was a span of 18 bases. This CDR3 contains 14 residues. CDR3 sequence (DNA): TGCAGCGTACCCAACAGGGGGGGAGTCTACGAGCAGTACTTC. It translates to CSVPNRGGVYEQYF.

The V gene is TRBV15, the J gene TRBJ2-1; TRBD2 might be the D (5 bases). CDR3 length: 13 residues. The V end lost 5 bases, the J end lost 2 bases, and 7 bases lay between the germline ends. Germline loops: CDR1 LNHNV, CDR2 YYDKDF (reference sequence). The CDR3 sequence is CATSVGTYNEQFF. In DNA form, the CDR3 reads TGTGCCACCAGCGTCGGGACCTACAATGAGCAGTTCTTC. Filled out from reference TRBV15 and TRBJ2-1, the complete variable domain reads DAMVIQNPRYQVTQFGKPVTLSCSQTLNHNVMYWYQQKSSQAPKLLFHYYDKDFNNEADTPDNFQSRRPNTSFCFLDIRSPGLGDTAMYLCATSVGTYNEQFFGPGTRLTVL.

The rearrangement uses TRBV30 and TRBJ2-4, with D unclear. The CDR3 has 13 residues. V was cut by 4 bases and J by 0 bases, with 7 bases left in between. In germline, CDR1 is GTSNPN, CDR2 SVGIG (reference sequence). The CDR3 DNA reads as TGTGCCTGGACCCCTATAGCCAAAAACATTCAGTACTTC. Translating it yields CAWTPIAKNIQYF.

This chain links TRBV6-6 with TRBJ1-3, with 7 bases lining up with TRBD1. J gave up 4 bases and V 8 bases, and 8 bases lay outside the gene matches. CDR1 and CDR2 from the germline V gene are MNHNY and SVGAGI (reference sequence). The CDR3 has 14 residues. CDR3 sequence: CASFKTGTGNTIYF. CDR3 DNA sequence: TGTGCCAGCTTTAAGACAGGGACGGGAAACACCATATATTTT.

This chain connects TRBV5-4 to TRBJ2-1; the match to TRBD1 covers 7 bases. Germline loops: CDR1 SGHNT, CDR2 YYREEE (reference sequence). The CDR3 runs to 16 residues. Germline trimming cut 4 bases from V and 2 bases from J; bases unmatched to any gene: 9. CDR3 region: CASSKSRQGTYNEQFF. CDR3 in DNA: TGTGCCAGCAGCAAATCCAGACAGGGCACCTACAATGAGCAGTTCTTC.

The chain has TRBV5-4 and TRBJ2-7, with D maybe TRBD2 (5 bases). CDR1 SGHNT and CDR2 YYREEE come from the germline V gene (reference sequence). The germline V and J ends were trimmed by 1 base and 3 bases, with 14 bases remaining between them. The CDR3 extends over 15 amino acids. The CDR3 DNA reads TGTGCCAGCAGCTTGCCCGGAGGTTCATTCTACGAGCAGTACTTC. It translates to CASSLPGGSFYEQYF. Using reference TRBV5-4 and TRBJ2-7 for the parts outside the CDR3, the full variable domain is ETGVTQSPTHLIKTRGQQVTLRCSSQSGHNTVSWYQQALGQGPQFIFQYYREEENGRGNFPPRFSGLQFPNYSSELNVNALELDDSALYLCASSLPGGSFYEQYFGPGTRLTVT.